This paragraph reports one T cell receptor beta chain. The record originates from a study of blood T cell repertoires in COVID-19. In the study overall: PBMCs, B-cell-depleted T cells, or T cells provided the cDNA or gDNA that made up the material.

Source study methods: Estimates of nucleated cell counts were drawn from the amplification of reference gene primers. The table came from immunoSEQ multiplex PCR; TCRdb's copy has only in-frame clones and leaves some out. V and J calls and clone size are as listed in that table; D and trimming were resolved from the DNA. This sample has 300,000 to 400,000 clones; about four fifths occur once, and the top ten carry about 3%. Germline values: CDR1 SGHTA, CDR2 FQGNSA. This CDR3 comprises 14 residues. The ends were cut back, 2 bases at V and 1 base at J, with 8 bases in the middle. The sequence derives from a man aged 30 to 45 with active or convalescent COVID-19. The chain has TRBV7-2 and TRBJ1-1; D not resolved. Sequencing was done on a sample of peripheral blood. The CDR3 nucleotides are TGTGCCAGCAGCTTATTAGTCGGGAACACTGAAGCTTTCTTT. Residues: CASSLLVGNTEAFF.